This T cell receptor beta chain was sequenced in a study of blood T cell repertoires in COVID-19. The wider study: From the United States, Italy and Spain came samples of acute and convalescent COVID-19. The analysed material was cDNA or gDNA that came from T cells, B-cell-depleted T cells, or PBMCs.

The germline V and J ends were trimmed by 2 bases and 5 bases, with 13 bases remaining between them. Germline lookup yields CDR1 SGHDT and CDR2 YYEEEE. The CDR3 totals 14 residues. This clone was detected a few times. In the authors' methods: Scientists estimated how many nucleated cells there were by amplifying reference gene primers. TCRdb's copy holds only in-frame clones and misses some; the assay was immunoSEQ multiplex PCR. V and J calls and clone size are copied from that table; D and trimming were computed from the DNA. The sample yields tens of thousands of clones, less than 85% seen once. The J gene is TRBJ2-5, the V gene TRBV5-6, with D possibly being TRBD2 (6 bases). Sequencing was done on a sample of peripheral blood. This clonotype was obtained from a man between 60 and 70 years old with acute or convalescent COVID-19. CDR3 DNA sequence: TGTGCCAGCAGCTTTGGGGCGGGGTTTGAGACCCAGTACTTC. Translated: CASSFGAGFETQYF. Complete variable domain (other parts from reference TRBV5-6 and TRBJ2-5): DAGVTQSPTHLIKTRGQQVTLRCSPKSGHDTVSWYQQALGQGPQFIFQYYEEEERQRGNFPDRFSGHQFPNYSSELNVNALLLGDSALYLCASSFGAGFETQYFGPGTRLLVL.